The clone carrying this TCR beta chain came up a few times. The antigen is undetermined. TCR beta libraries were made by quantitative 5'-RACE with molecular barcodes. TCRdb redid the calling of the 5' RACE reads with MiXCR, one entry per CDR3 protein. The table includes approximately 300,000 distinct CDR3 sequences, less than 9.5% detected once. This record comes from a study of CD8 T cells in ankylosing spondylitis. Study-wide points: Disease-linked clones had a CD8+ phenotype and relatively low frequency in peripheral blood. A TCR beta motif of about eight highly homologous variants appeared characteristic of ankylosing spondylitis blood. The authors reported significant enrichment of disease-linked clones in matched ankylosing spondylitis synovial fluid.

The length of the CDR3 is 14 residues. Germline CDR1 reads LGHDT; CDR2 reads YNNKEL (reference sequence). Trimming cost V 3 bases and J 4 bases, with 10 bases left between them. Source material: blood, either unsorted or a sorted T cell fraction (not recorded which). J is TRBJ2-1 and V is TRBV3-1; D ambiguous. This clonotype originated in a male donor with ankylosing spondylitis. The CDR3 nucleotides are TGTGCCAGCAGCCAGGTAGACGGATACAATGAGCAGTTCTTC. It yields the protein CASSQVDGYNEQFF.